This T cell receptor (beta chain) was sequenced in a study of T-cell reconstitution after alpha-beta-depleted transplantation in children. Points from the study as a whole: It was newly produced T cells that mostly accounted for T-cell counts and diversity one year after transplant. Some patients' high day-60 TCRbeta diversity was attributed to recipient cells surviving conditioning. As was reported, about two months after transplant, alpha-beta T cells came from several hundred expanded graft clones.

This clonotype has at least ten counts. The target antigen is unknown. After removal of 6 bases from V and 6 bases from J, the junction contained 13 bases not matched to a gene. This CDR3 contains 15 residues. Looked up from germline, CDR1 is DFQATT and CDR2 is SNEGSKA (reference sequence). A library of TCRbeta sequences, prepared with unique molecular identifiers, was generated. TCRdb fed the PCR reads into MiXCR, producing one record per CDR3 protein. The sample has 700,000 or so distinct CDR3 sequences; roughly 13% are singletons. This clonotype was obtained from a girl aged 2 to 10 with congenital amegakaryocytic thrombocytopenia, due to receive a stem cell transplant. J is TRBJ2-1 and V is TRBV20-1; TRBD2 matches at 8 bases. The sample in question was PBMCs, obtained before TCRalphabeta/CD19-depleted stem cell transplant. CDR3 region: CSASPGLDSSNEQFF. In nucleotides, the CDR3 is TGCAGTGCGAGCCCGGGACTAGATTCTTCCAATGAGCAGTTCTTC.